This TCR beta chain was sequenced in a study of CD8 T cells in Susac syndrome. Concerning this clonotype itself: Its cognate antigen is unknown.

Study-wide results and limits: The authors found no clonal expansion in Susac syndrome CD4+ T cell repertoires.

RNA in amounts of roughly 0.5 to 1 ug was reverse transcribed with random hexamers. TCRdb redid the calling of the immunoSEQ multiplex PCR reads with MiXCR, one entry per CDR3 protein. The sample includes about 190,000 distinct CDR3 sequences, approximately 96% of them seen just once. From germline, CDR1 is MDHEN and CDR2 SYDVKM. Germline trimming cut 6 bases from V and 6 bases from J; bases unmatched to any gene: 7. This CDR3 spans 14 amino acids. The receptor's source is a human donor with Susac syndrome. This sequence joins TRBV28 and TRBJ2-1, with 8 bases aligning to TRBD2. Sequencing was performed on CD4+ T cells from PBMCs. The CDR3 nucleotides read TGTGCCAGCAGCAGACTAGCGCCAGGCAATGAGCAGTTCTTC. This sequence encodes CASSRLAPGNEQFF.